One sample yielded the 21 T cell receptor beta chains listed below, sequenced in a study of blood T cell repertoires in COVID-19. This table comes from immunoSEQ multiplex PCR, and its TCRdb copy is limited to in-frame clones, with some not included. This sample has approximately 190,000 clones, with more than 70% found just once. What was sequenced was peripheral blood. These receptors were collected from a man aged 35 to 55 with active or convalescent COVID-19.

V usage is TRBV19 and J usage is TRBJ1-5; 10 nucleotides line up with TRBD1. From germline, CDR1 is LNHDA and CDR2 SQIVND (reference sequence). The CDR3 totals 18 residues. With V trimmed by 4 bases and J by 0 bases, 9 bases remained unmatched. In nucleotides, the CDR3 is TGTGCCAGTAGTAGGGACAGGGGCGGGGAACTTAGCAATCAGCCCCAGCATTTT. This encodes CASSRDRGGELSNQPQHF. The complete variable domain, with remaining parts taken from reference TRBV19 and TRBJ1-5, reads DGGITQSPKYLFRKEGQNVTLSCEQNLNHDAMYWYRQDPGQGLRLIYYSQIVNDFQKGDIAEGYSVSREKKESFPLTVTSAQKNPTAFYLCASSRDRGGELSNQPQHFGDGTRLSIL.

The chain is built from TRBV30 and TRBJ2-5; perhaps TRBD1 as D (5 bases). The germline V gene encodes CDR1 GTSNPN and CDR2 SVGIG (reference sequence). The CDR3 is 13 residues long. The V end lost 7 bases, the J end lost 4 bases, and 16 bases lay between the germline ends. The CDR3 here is CASDMKRLETQYF. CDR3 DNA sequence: TGTGCCTCGGACATGAAAAGACTAGAGACCCAGTACTTC.

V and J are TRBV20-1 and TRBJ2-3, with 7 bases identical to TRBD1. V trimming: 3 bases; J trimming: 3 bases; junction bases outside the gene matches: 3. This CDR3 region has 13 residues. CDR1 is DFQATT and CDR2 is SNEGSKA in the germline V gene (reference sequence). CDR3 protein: CSASVQGTDTQYF. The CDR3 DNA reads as TGCAGTGCTAGTGTACAGGGGACAGATACGCAGTATTTT.

The CDR3 loop reads CASSSNGGRPTDTQYF. The CDR3, as DNA: TGTGCCAGCAGCTCTAACGGGGGGCGCCCCACAGATACGCAGTATTTT. This rearrangement joins TRBV7-2 to TRBJ2-3; possibly TRBD2 for D (7 bases). The CDR3 contains 16 residues. V was clipped by 4 bases and J by 2 bases, with 16 bases between them. CDR1 and CDR2 (germline): SGHTA, FQGNSA.

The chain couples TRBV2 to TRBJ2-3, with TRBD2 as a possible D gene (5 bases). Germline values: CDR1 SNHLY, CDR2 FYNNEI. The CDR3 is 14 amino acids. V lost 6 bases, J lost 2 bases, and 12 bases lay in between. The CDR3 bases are TGTGCCAGCAGATCCGAGCGGCACACAGATACGCAGTATTTT. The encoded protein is CASRSERHTDTQYF.

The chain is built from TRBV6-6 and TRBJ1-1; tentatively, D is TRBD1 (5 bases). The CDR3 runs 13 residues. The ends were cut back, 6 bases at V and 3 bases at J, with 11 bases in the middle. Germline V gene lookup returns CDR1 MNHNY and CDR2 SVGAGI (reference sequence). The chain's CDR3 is CASSTTGDTEAFF. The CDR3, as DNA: TGTGCCAGCAGCACCACAGGTGACACTGAAGCTTTCTTT.

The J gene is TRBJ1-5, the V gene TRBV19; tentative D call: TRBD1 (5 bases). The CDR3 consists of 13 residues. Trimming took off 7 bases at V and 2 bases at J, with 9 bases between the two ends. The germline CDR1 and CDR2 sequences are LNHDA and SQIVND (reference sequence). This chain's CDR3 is CASTGFGNQPQHF. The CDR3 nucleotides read TGTGCCAGTACAGGGTTTGGCAATCAGCCCCAGCATTTT.

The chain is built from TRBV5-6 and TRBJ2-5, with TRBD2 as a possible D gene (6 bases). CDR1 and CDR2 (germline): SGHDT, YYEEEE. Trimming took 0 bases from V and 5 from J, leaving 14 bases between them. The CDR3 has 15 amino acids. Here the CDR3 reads CASSLESGVRETQYF. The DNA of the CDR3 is TGTGCCAGCAGCTTGGAATCGGGAGTTAGGGAGACCCAGTACTTC.

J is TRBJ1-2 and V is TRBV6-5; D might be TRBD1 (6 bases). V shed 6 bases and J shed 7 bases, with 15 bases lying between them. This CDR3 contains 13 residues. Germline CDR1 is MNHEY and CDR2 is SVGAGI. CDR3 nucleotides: TGTGCCAGCAGGGGGGACAATACCTTTGGCTACACCTTC. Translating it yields CASRGDNTFGYTF.

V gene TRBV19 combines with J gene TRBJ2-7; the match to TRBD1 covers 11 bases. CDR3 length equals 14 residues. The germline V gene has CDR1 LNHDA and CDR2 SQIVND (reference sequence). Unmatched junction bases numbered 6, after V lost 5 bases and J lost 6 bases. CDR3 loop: CASSPLGTGGEQYF. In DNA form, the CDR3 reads TGTGCCAGTAGTCCACTCGGGACAGGGGGCGAGCAGTACTTC.

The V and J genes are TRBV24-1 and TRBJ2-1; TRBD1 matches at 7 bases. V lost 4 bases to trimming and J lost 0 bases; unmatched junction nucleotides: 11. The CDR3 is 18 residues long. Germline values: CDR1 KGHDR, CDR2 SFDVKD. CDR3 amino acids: CATSDGTALTSSYNEQFF. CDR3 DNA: TGTGCCACCAGTGACGGGACAGCACTTACCAGCTCCTACAATGAGCAGTTCTTC.

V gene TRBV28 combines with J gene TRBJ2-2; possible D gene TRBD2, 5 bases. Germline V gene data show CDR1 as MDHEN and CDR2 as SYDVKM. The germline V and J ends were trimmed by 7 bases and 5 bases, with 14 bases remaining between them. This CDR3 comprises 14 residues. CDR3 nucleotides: TGTGCCAGCATGGGAGACCTAAGGACCGGGGAGCTGTTTTTT. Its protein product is CASMGDLRTGELFF.

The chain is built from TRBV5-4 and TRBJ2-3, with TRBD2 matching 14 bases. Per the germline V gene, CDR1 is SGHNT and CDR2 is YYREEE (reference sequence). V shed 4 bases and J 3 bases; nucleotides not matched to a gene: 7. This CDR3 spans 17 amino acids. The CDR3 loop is CASSIGTSGGGTDTQYF. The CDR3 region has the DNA TGTGCCAGCAGCATCGGGACTAGCGGGGGAGGGACAGATACGCAGTATTTT.

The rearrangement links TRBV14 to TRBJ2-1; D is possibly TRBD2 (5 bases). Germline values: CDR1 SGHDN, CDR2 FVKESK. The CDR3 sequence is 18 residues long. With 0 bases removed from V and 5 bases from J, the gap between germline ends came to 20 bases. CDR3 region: CASSQDMIKAGINNEQFF. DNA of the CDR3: TGTGCCAGCAGCCAAGATATGATCAAGGCCGGGATTAACAATGAGCAGTTCTTC.

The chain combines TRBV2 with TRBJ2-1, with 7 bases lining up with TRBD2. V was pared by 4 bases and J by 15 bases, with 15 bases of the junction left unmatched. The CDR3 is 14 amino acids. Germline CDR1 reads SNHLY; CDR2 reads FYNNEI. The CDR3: CASSGGGRREFGFF. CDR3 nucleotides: TGTGCCAGCAGTGGGGGGGGAAGGCGGGAGTTCGGGTTCTTC.

CDR3 in amino acids: CASSISDLGAGELFF. The CDR3 coding sequence is TGTGCCAGTAGTATATCGGACCTCGGGGCCGGGGAGCTGTTTTTT. V usage is TRBV19 and J usage is TRBJ2-2, with D possibly matching TRBD2 (5 bases). The germline V and J ends were trimmed by 2 bases and 6 bases, with 13 bases remaining between them. The CDR3 runs 15 residues. The germline V gene encodes CDR1 LNHDA and CDR2 SQIVND (reference sequence). The whole variable domain, filled in from reference TRBV19 and TRBJ2-2, reads DGGITQSPKYLFRKEGQNVTLSCEQNLNHDAMYWYRQDPGQGLRLIYYSQIVNDFQKGDIAEGYSVSREKKESFPLTVTSAQKNPTAFYLCASSISDLGAGELFFGEGSRLTVL.

CDR3 sequence: CAISEYREMGEQYF. CDR3 coding DNA: TGTGCCATCAGTGAGTATCGGGAGATGGGCGAGCAGTACTTC. J is TRBJ2-7 and V is TRBV10-3; weak D call: TRBD2 (6 bases). V lost 1 base, J lost 6 bases, and 13 bases lay in between. Germline CDR1 and CDR2: ENHRY and SYGVKD. This CDR3 contains 14 residues.

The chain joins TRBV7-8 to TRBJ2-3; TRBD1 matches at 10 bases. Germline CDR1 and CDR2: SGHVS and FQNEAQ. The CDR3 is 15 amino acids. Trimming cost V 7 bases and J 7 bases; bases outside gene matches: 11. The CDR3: CASTQTGGAKYTQYF. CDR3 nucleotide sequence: TGTGCCAGCACCCAGACAGGGGGCGCAAAATATACGCAGTATTTT.

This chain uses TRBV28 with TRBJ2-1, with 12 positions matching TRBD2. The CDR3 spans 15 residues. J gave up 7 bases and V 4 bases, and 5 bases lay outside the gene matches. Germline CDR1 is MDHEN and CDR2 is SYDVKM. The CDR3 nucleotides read TGTGCCAGCAGTTATACTAGCGGGAGGCCAAATGAGCAGTTCTTC. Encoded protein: CASSYTSGRPNEQFF. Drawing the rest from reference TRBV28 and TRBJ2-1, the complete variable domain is DVKVTQSSRYLVKRTGEKVFLECVQDMDHENMFWYRQDPGLGLRLIYFSYDVKMKEKGDIPEGYSVSREKKERFSLILESASTNQTSMYLCASSYTSGRPNEQFFGPGTRLTVL.

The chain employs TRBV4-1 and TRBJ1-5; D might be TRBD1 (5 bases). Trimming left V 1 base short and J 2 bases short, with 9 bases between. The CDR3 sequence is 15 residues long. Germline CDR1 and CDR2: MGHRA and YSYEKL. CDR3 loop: CASSQVSGRNQPQHF. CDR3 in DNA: TGCGCCAGCAGCCAAGTATCAGGGCGCAATCAGCCCCAGCATTTT.

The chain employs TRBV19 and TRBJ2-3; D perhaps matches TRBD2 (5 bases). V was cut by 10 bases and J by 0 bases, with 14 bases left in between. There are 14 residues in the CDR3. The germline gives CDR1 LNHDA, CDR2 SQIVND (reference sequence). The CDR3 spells CATTPAASTDTQYF. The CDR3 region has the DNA TGTGCCACCACCCCAGCGGCTAGCACAGATACGCAGTATTTT.